The TCR beta chain described here comes from a study of graft-versus-host responses after intestinal transplantation. Overall study: Multivisceral, liver-intestinal, or isolated intestinal transplants were given to recipients.

The data were produced by immunoSEQ multiplex PCR, yet TCRdb's version contains in-frame clones alone and is incomplete. The sample lists 41,000 or so clones; 85% to 95% were seen once. Trimming removed 0 bases from V and 0 bases from J; junction bases left unmatched: 5. Germline V gene lookup returns CDR1 MGHRA and CDR2 YSYEKL. CDR3 size: 17 residues. Concerning this clone: What it binds is not known.

The sequencing used unstimulated CD8+ T cells sorted from spleen or lymph node cells, collected before transplant. The chain has TRBV4-1 and TRBJ2-7, with TRBD2 identical over 10 bases. The origin of this receptor is a human donor who was the organ donor for an intestinal transplant. CDR3 sequence (DNA): TGCGCCAGCAGCCAAGAGGCTAGCGGGGGTCTCTCCTACGAGCAGTACTTC. Amino acids: CASSQEASGGLSYEQYF.